One sample yielded the 16 T cell receptor beta chains listed below, sequenced in a study of human CD8 memory T cell subsets. Libraries for TCR beta were constructed using UMI-labeled 5' RACE. From the 5' RACE reads, TCRdb lists one entry per CDR3 protein and no DNA. In total, the table holds about 6,700 distinct CDR3 sequences. Sequenced input: CD8+ T cells from PBMCs. These receptors all come from a human donor in good health.

By frequency, this clonotype is medium-sized. The gene calls are TRBV27 and TRBJ1-1; the TRBD1 assignment by TCRdb is unverifiable without DNA. There are 15 residues in the CDR3. Germline V gene data show CDR1 as MNHEY and CDR2 as SMNVEV (reference sequence). The CDR3 spells CASKETGNLVAEAFF.

The chain is built from TRBV3-1 and TRBJ2-5. The CDR3 has 15 residues. From germline, CDR1 is LGHDT and CDR2 YNNKEL (reference sequence). The CDR3 here is CASSQDLELGETQYF.

This clonotype is labeled medium-sized based on frequency. This sequence joins TRBV29-1 and TRBJ1-6. The CDR3 is 14 amino acids. Germline lookup yields CDR1 SQVTM and CDR2 ANQGSEA. The CDR3 here is CSVATGGANSPLHF. Complete variable domain (other parts from reference TRBV29-1 and TRBJ1-6): SAVISQKPSRDICQRGTSLTIQCQVDSQVTMMFWYRQQPGQSLTLIATANQGSEATYESGFVIDKFPISRPNLTFSTLTVSNMSPEDSSIYLCSVATGGANSPLHFGNGTRLTVT.

This clonotype is classed as medium-sized by frequency. The chain couples TRBV7-9 to TRBJ2-1; TCRdb reports TRBD2, a call that lacks DNA to check it against. CDR1 and CDR2 from the germline V gene are SEHNR and FQNEAQ (reference sequence). CDR3 length: 19 residues. CDR3 in amino acids: CASSPRLAGSQRGSGEQFF.

This clonotype shows up as medium-sized (0.01 to 0.1%) by frequency. CDR3 residues: CSVIGSTDEQYF. This sequence joins TRBV29-1 and TRBJ2-7; TCRdb proposes TRBD1, but this gene call is untestable without DNA. The germline gives CDR1 SQVTM, CDR2 ANQGSEA. This CDR3 spans 12 amino acids.

The chain carries TRBV28 and TRBJ2-7; the TRBD2 assignment by TCRdb is unverifiable without DNA. Germline CDR1 is MDHEN and CDR2 is SYDVKM. This CDR3 contains 14 residues. This CDR3 is CASSSALLIHEQYF. Full variable domain (missing parts from reference TRBV28 and TRBJ2-7): DVKVTQSSRYLVKRTGEKVFLECVQDMDHENMFWYRQDPGLGLRLIYFSYDVKMKEKGDIPEGYSVSREKKERFSLILESASTNQTSMYLCASSSALLIHEQYFGPGTRLTVT.

This clonotype is labeled medium-sized based on frequency. The chain employs TRBV18 and TRBJ2-7; TCRdb's assignment of TRBD1 cannot be checked, as there is no DNA. This CDR3 region has 17 residues. CDR1 is KGHSH, CDR2 LQKENI, per germline. The CDR3 here is CASSPSGLIDTTYEQYF.

The chain joins TRBV12-3 or TRBV12-4 to TRBJ2-3. The CDR3 has 14 amino acids. CDR3 loop: CASSLAGGIDTQYF.

This rearrangement joins TRBV29-1 to TRBJ2-3; checking the TCRdb D call of TRBD1 is not possible without DNA. Germline loops: CDR1 SQVTM, CDR2 ANQGSEA. CDR3 length: 14 amino acids. CDR3 protein: CSVTDSLITDTQYF.

This sequence joins TRBV6-5 and TRBJ2-1; without DNA, the TCRdb call of TRBD1 cannot be checked. Germline lookup yields CDR1 MNHEY and CDR2 SVGAGI. The CDR3 sequence is 15 residues long. CDR3: CASSPHFGQYNEQFF.

By frequency, this clonotype is medium-sized (0.01 to 0.1%). The chain combines TRBV7-9 with TRBJ2-1. From germline, CDR1 is SEHNR and CDR2 FQNEAQ (reference sequence). The CDR3 extends over 13 amino acids. The CDR3 loop reads CASSLALVNEQFF.

The V call is TRBV7-9, the J call TRBJ2-1; TCRdb's D call, TRBD2, is unchecked because there is no DNA. CDR1 is SEHNR and CDR2 is FQNEAQ in the germline V gene (reference sequence). This CDR3 contains 15 residues. CDR3 residues: CASSLNQRENNEQFF.

The J gene is TRBJ2-1, the V gene TRBV12-3 or TRBV12-4; as DNA is missing, the TRBD1 call by TCRdb cannot be tested. CDR3 length equals 13 residues. The CDR3 protein is CASSFWGDDEQFF.

The chain employs TRBV7-9 and TRBJ2-3; lacking DNA, the TRBD1 call made by TCRdb goes unchecked. From germline, CDR1 is SEHNR and CDR2 FQNEAQ (reference sequence). This CDR3 comprises 14 residues. The CDR3 here is CASSRPGDPDTQYF.

The rearrangement links TRBV7-9 to TRBJ2-1; TCRdb selects TRBD2, and the lack of DNA leaves this call unchecked. Germline V lookup: CDR1 SEHNR, CDR2 FQNEAQ (reference sequence). The CDR3 length is 15 residues. CDR3 sequence: CASSPSGSTYNEQFF.

This clonotype registers medium-sized (0.01 to 0.1%) by frequency. The CDR3 protein is CASTPARGAQYF. The chain employs TRBV28 and TRBJ2-3; TCRdb's assignment of TRBD1 cannot be checked, as there is no DNA. Germline V gives CDR1 MDHEN, CDR2 SYDVKM. The CDR3 runs 12 residues.